Shown below are 10 T cell receptor beta chains from a single sample sequenced in a study of shared clonotypes between healthy human individuals. TCRdb's copy holds only in-frame clones and misses some; the assay was immunoSEQ multiplex PCR. Among about 2,200,000 clones listed, approximately 94% were seen once. Naive CD8 cells were CD45RO-negative, positively selected for CCR7, excluding terminally differentiated effector memory CD45RA+ cells. Sequenced sample: naive CD8+ T cells from PBMCs. These receptors all stem from a young man in good health. Some clones in this sample may be carry-over from other donors' samples.

The V and J genes are TRBV15 and TRBJ2-3; D remains ambiguous. V was shortened by 0 bases and J by 5 bases, with 15 bases between the two germline ends. The length of the CDR3 is 16 residues. Germline V gene sequence: CDR1 LNHNV, CDR2 YYDKDF (reference sequence). The CDR3 sequence: CATSRDQDPDGDTQYF. CDR3 DNA sequence: TGTGCCACCAGCAGAGATCAGGATCCCGACGGAGATACGCAGTATTTT.

The rearrangement links TRBV9 to TRBJ2-7; D gene uncertain. Germline CDR1 reads SGDLS; CDR2 reads YYNGEE. This CDR3 region has 14 residues. V gave up 0 bases and J gave up 6 bases, with 13 bases separating them. CDR3 in DNA: TGTGCCAGCAGCGTAGGTTTTATGGACGTCGAGCAGTACTTC. As protein: CASSVGFMDVEQYF.

The rearrangement joins TRBV7-9 to TRBJ2-3; D gene uncertain. The CDR3 is 16 residues long. Germline lookup yields CDR1 SEHNR and CDR2 FQNEAQ (reference sequence). The ends were cut back, 6 bases at V and 5 bases at J, with 21 bases in the middle. CDR3 in amino acids: CASSLDLLVGRDTQYF. CDR3 in DNA: TGTGCCAGCAGTCTTGACCTACTGGTAGGACGAGATACGCAGTATTTT. The variable domain in full, with the rest retrieved from reference TRBV7-9 and TRBJ2-3, is DTGVSQNPRHKITKRGQNVTFRCDPISEHNRLYWYRQTLGQGPEFLTYFQNEAQLEKSRLLSDRFSAERPKGSFSTLEIQRTEQGDSAMYLCASSLDLLVGRDTQYFGPGTRLTVL.

In the case of this clone: Distinct nucleotide sequences in the sample also encode this CDR3. This chain joins TRBV9 and TRBJ2-7, with D perhaps TRBD1 or TRBD2 (5 bases each). Trimming took off 3 bases at V and 3 bases at J, with 13 bases between the two ends. The CDR3 length is 14 residues. Germline assignment: CDR1 SGDLS and CDR2 YYNGEE. CDR3 nucleotides: TGTGCCAGCAGCGCCGGGACCGAGAGCTACGAGCAGTACTTC. It yields the protein CASSAGTESYEQYF.

The chain is built from TRBV18 and TRBJ1-1; D is unclear. Trimming stripped 1 base from V and 0 bases from J, with 12 bases between. Germline lookup yields CDR1 KGHSH and CDR2 LQKENI. The CDR3 has 16 residues. CDR3: CASSPRVTQMNTEAFF. The CDR3 DNA reads as TGTGCCAGCTCACCACGAGTGACTCAGATGAACACTGAAGCTTTCTTT.

V gene TRBV6-1 combines with J gene TRBJ2-7; D is possibly TRBD1 (5 bases). Germline V lookup: CDR1 MNHNS, CDR2 SASEGT. V was clipped by 11 bases and J by 2 bases, with 22 bases between them. This CDR3 spans 15 amino acids. DNA for the CDR3: TGTGCCCGAGACGGAAGGGGTCTGAGCCCCTACGAGCAGTACTTC. Protein: CARDGRGLSPYEQYF.

The chain links TRBV4-2 to TRBJ2-7; 11 positions agree with TRBD2. Germline CDR1 and CDR2: LGHNA and YNFKEQ. This CDR3 is built from 16 residues. The junction had 7 bases not matched to a gene; V was cut back by 2 bases and J by 4 bases. CDR3 coding DNA: TGTGCCAGCAGCCAACCCTCTAGCGGGAGGAAGTACGAGCAGTACTTC. It specifies CASSQPSSGRKYEQYF.

V usage is TRBV27 and J usage is TRBJ2-7; D is unclear. V lost 6 bases and J 3 bases, leaving 12 bases between the germline ends. From germline, CDR1 is MNHEY and CDR2 SMNVEV (reference sequence). This CDR3 is 13 amino acids long. CDR3 amino acids: CASSPGPHYEQYF. Here the CDR3 DNA reads TGTGCCAGCAGCCCCGGACCACACTACGAGCAGTACTTC.

This clone was picked up one time. The rearrangement joins TRBV6-1 to TRBJ1-5; D uncertain. The germline V gene has CDR1 MNHNS and CDR2 SASEGT. Deletions cut 2 bases from V and 3 bases from J, with 14 bases between. The CDR3 loop spans 16 amino acids. CDR3 loop: CASSEKESRVNQPQHF. The CDR3 bases are TGTGCCAGCAGTGAAAAAGAATCTAGGGTCAATCAGCCCCAGCATTTT.

V usage is TRBV9 and J usage is TRBJ1-3, with 9 bases matching TRBD1. This CDR3 is 19 amino acids long. Germline CDR1 SGDLS, CDR2 YYNGEE. The junction had 16 bases not matched to a gene; V was cut back by 3 bases and J by 3 bases. In nucleotides, the CDR3 is TGTGCCAGCAGCGCCTACGGACAGGGGACATTGATTTTTGGAAACACCATATATTTT. Translated: CASSAYGQGTLIFGNTIYF.